A single T cell receptor beta chain is shown here with its context. This sample was taken from a study of shared clonotypes between healthy human individuals. V was shortened by 1 base and J by 4 bases, with 14 bases between the two germline ends. Germline CDR1 is SEHNR and CDR2 is FQNEAQ (reference sequence). The CDR3 consists of 16 residues. Repertoires were generated with immunoSEQ multiplex PCR, while TCRdb's copy carries only in-frame clones and drops some. Among over a million clones listed, 70% to 80% were seen once. The sequencing input was memory CD4+ T cells sorted from blood. Subset specified: CD45RA-negative fraction. This chain connects TRBV7-9 to TRBJ1-3; tentative D call: TRBD1 (5 bases). This receptor was taken from a man aged 18 to 30 in good health. The CDR3 DNA follows: TGTGCCAGCAGCTTAGTTATGTCGGCAGGGGGAAACACCATATATTTT. It encodes CASSLVMSAGGNTIYF. Filled out from reference TRBV7-9 and TRBJ1-3, the complete variable domain reads DTGVSQNPRHKITKRGQNVTFRCDPISEHNRLYWYRQTLGQGPEFLTYFQNEAQLEKSRLLSDRFSAERPKGSFSTLEIQRTEQGDSAMYLCASSLVMSAGGNTIYFGEGSWLTVV.